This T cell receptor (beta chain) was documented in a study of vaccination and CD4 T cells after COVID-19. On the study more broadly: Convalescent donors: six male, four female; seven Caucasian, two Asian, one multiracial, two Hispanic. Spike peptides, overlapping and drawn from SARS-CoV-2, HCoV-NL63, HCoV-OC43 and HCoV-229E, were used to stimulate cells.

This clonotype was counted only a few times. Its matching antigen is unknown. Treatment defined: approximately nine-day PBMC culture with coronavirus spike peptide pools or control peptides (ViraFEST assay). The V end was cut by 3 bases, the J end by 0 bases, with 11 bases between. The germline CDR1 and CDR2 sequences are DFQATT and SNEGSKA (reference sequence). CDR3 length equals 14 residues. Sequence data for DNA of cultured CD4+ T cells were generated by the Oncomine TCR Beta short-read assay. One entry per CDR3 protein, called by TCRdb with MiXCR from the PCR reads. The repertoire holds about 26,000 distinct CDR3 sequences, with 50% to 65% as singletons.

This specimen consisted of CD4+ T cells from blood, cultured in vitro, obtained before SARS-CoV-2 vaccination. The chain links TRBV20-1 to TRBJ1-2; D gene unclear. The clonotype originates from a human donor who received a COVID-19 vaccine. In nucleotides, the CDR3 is TGCAGTGCTAGTGCCGGACGTACTAACTATGGCTACACCTTC. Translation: CSASAGRTNYGYTF.